The clone carrying this TCR beta chain is a singleton in its sample. Its antigen is as yet unknown. Assay: immunoSEQ multiplex PCR; the TCRdb copy retains only in-frame clones and omits some. Here the sample spans 60,000 or so clones, about 86% being singletons. The sample is drawn from a study of a mutant IDH1 vaccine in newly diagnosed glioma. As for the study in general: Weeks 1, 3, 5, 7, 11, 15, 19 and 23 were when patients received their eight vaccinations. Vaccines were begun 4-6 weeks after radiotherapy alone, or with temozolomide cycles. Earlier care involved radiotherapy, temozolomide, or both, and the majority received both.

Time point of the sample: week 5, during vaccination. Doses comprised 300 ug of mutant IDH1 20-mer peptide each, plus topical imiquimod. New WHO grade 3 or 4 astrocytomas that were IDH1-mutant and ATRX-lost had been found in donors. With 5 bases removed from V and 4 bases from J, the gap between germline ends came to 18 bases. The CDR3 loop spans 16 amino acids. Per germline, CDR1 SGHAT and CDR2 FQNNGV. The TCR was taken from a woman aged 45-65 years with glioma. V usage is TRBV11-2 and J usage is TRBJ2-1; possibly TRBD2 for D (5 bases). The source was PBMCs, collected from a glioma patient whose treatment included an IDH1 peptide vaccine. CDR3 DNA: TGTGCCAGCAGCCCTCCGGGAAAGGGATCGTACAATGAGCAGTTCTTC. Translating gives CASSPPGKGSYNEQFF.